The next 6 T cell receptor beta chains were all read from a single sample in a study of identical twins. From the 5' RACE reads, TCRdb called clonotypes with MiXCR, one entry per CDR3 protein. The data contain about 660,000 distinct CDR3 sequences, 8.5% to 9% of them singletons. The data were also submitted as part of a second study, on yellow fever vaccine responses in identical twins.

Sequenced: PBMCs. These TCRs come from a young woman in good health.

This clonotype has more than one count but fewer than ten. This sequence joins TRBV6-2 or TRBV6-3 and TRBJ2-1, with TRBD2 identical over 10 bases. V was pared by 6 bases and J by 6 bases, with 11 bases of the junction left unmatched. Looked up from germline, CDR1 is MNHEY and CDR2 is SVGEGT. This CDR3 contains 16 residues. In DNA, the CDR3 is TGTGCCAGCAGCCTCACACTAGCGGGAAAGGGCAATGAGCAGTTCTTC. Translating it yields CASSLTLAGKGNEQFF.

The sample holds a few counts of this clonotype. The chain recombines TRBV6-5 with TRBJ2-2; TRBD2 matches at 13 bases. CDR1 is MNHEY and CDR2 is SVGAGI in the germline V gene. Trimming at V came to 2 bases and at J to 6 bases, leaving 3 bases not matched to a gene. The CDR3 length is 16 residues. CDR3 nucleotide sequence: TGTGCCAGCAGTTACGGACTAGCGGGAGATCCCGGGGAGCTGTTTTTT. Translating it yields CASSYGLAGDPGELFF.

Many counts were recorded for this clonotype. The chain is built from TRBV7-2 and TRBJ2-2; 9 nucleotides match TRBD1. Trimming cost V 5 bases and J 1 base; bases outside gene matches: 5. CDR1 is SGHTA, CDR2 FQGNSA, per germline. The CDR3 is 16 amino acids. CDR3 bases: TGTGCCAGCAGCCGGGACAGGGCCAAGAACACCGGGGAGCTGTTTTTT. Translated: CASSRDRAKNTGELFF.

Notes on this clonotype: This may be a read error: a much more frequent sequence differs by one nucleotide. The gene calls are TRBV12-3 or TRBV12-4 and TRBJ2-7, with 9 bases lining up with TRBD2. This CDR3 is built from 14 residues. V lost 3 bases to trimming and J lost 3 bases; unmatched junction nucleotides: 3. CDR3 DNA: TGTGCCAGCAGTTTTAGCGGGGGAGACTACGAGCAGTACTTC. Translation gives CASSFSGGDYEQYF.

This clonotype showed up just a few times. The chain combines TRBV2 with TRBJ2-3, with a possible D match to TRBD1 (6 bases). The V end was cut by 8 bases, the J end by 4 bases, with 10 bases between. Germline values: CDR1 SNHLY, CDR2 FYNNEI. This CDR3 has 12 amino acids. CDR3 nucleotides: TGTGCCAGCCCGACAGGTTCAGATACGCAGTATTTT. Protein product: CASPTGSDTQYF. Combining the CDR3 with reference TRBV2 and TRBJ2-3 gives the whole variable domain EPEVTQTPSHQVTQMGQEVILRCVPISNHLYFYWYRQILGQKVEFLVSFYNNEISEKSEIFDDQFSVERPDGSNFTLKIRSTKLEDSAMYFCASPTGSDTQYFGPGTRLTVL.

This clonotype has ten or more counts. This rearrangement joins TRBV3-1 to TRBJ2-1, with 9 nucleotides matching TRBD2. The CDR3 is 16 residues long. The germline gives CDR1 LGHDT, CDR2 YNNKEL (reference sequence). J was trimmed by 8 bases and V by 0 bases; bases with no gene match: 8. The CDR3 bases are TGTGCCAGCAGCCAAGAAAGGCTAGCGGGAATCCATGAGCAGTTCTTC. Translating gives CASSQERLAGIHEQFF.